This TCR beta chain was identified in a study of blood T cell repertoires in COVID-19. Study overall: Italy, Spain and the United States were the sources of the convalescent and acute COVID-19 samples. Sources were T cells, B-cell-depleted T cells, or PBMCs; the material itself was cDNA or gDNA.

CDR3 size: 13 residues. Between the trimmed V and J ends, which lost 1 base and 6 bases, there was a span of 10 bases. Per the germline V gene, CDR1 is GTSNPN and CDR2 is SVGIG (reference sequence). Authors' analysis steps: Reference gene primer amplification yielded estimated nucleated cell counts. Libraries were prepared by immunoSEQ multiplex PCR; TCRdb keeps only in-frame clonotypes and omits some of them. Clone size and the V and J calls come from that table; the DNA yielded D and trimming. The sample records some 270,000 clones, around 85% being singletons. The sequenced material came from peripheral blood. The TCR was taken from a woman between 65 and 79 years old with acute or convalescent COVID-19. V and J are TRBV30 and TRBJ1-5, with D perhaps matching TRBD1 (6 bases). CDR3 region: CAWSAQGRQPQHF. The CDR3 DNA is TGTGCCTGGAGTGCTCAGGGGCGTCAGCCCCAGCATTTT.